This T cell receptor (beta chain) was profiled in a study of cytomegalovirus exposure and HLA in healthy donors. Study as a whole: Assignment to the Caucasian-associated ancestry cluster applied to approximately 80% of the approximately 380 genotyped donors.

The CDR3 loop spans 15 amino acids. V was clipped by 3 bases and J by 6 bases; unmatched bases: 7. Germline V gives CDR1 MGHRA, CDR2 YSYEKL. Details on this clone: What it binds is unknown.

Study observations and caveats: About 87% or about 30% of the time was how often most TCR beta V segments were productive, according to an earlier analysis. Roughly even sequencing depth across donors was the assumption behind the presence/absence analyses. In a later analysis, a missense DCLRE1C variant was linked to TCR beta V- and J-gene trimming.

PCR involved 60 Vbeta and 13 Jbeta primers. The repertoire was sequenced with immunoSEQ multiplex PCR; TCRdb's copy has only in-frame clones and lacks some. The sample lists about 160,000 clones; roughly 85% were seen once. Sequencing input: PBMCs. This chain uses TRBV4-1 with TRBJ2-2, with 7 bases fitting TRBD2. The sequence was collected from a man aged 40-49 years in good health and CMV-seronegative. Here the CDR3 DNA reads TGCGCCAGCAGCCACGCGACTAGCAGGTCCGGGGAGCTGTTTTTT. Residues: CASSHATSRSGELFF.